Detailed here is one T cell receptor beta chain. The antigen is undetermined. This entry comes from a study of monozygotic twins with inflammatory bowel disease. Per the germline V gene, CDR1 is MNHEY and CDR2 is SMNVEV (reference sequence). The CDR3 runs to 13 residues. Notes on the study in general: No discrimination was achieved between different T cell subtypes. Among IBD patients, TCRbeta diversity (inverse Simpson) was lower than in healthy co-twins.

TCRdb reanalyzed the 5' RACE reads and collapses them to one entry per CDR3 protein, without DNA. This repertoire includes about 380,000 distinct CDR3 sequences. This clonotype originated in a human donor with ulcerative colitis or Crohn's disease, or a healthy co-twin of an affected twin (not recorded which). The chain joins TRBV27 to TRBJ2-7; TCRdb lists TRBD2, though no DNA is available to test this call. The sequenced material came from blood. The CDR3 sequence is CASSSLWSYEQYF.